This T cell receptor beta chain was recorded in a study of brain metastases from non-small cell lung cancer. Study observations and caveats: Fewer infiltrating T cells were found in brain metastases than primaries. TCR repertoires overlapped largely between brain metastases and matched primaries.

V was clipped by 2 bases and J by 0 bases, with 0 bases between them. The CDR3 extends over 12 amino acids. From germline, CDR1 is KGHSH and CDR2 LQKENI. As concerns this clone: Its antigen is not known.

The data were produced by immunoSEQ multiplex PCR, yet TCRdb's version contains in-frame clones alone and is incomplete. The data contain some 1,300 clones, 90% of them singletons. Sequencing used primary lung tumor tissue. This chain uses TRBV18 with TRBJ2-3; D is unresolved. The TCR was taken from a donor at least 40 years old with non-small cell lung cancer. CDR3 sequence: CASSPSTDTQYF. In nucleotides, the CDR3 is TGTGCCAGCTCACCAAGCACAGATACGCAGTATTTT.